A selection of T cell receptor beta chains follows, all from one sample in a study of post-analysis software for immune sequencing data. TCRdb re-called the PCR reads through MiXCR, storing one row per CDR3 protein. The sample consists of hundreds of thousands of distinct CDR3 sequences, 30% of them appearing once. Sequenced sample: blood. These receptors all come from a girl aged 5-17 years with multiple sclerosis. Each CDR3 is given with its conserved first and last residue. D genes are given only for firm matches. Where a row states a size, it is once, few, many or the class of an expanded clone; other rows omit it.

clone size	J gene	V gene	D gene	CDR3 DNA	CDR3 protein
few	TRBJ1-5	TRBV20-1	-	TGCAGTGCTCAACAGGAGAGCTATAGCAATCAGCCCCAGCATTTT	CSAQQESYSNQPQHF
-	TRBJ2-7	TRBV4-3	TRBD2	TGCGCCAGCAGCCAATCTAGCGGGAGCTTCTACGAGCAGTACTTC	CASSQSSGSFYEQYF
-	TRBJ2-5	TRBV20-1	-	TGCAGTACCGGCCCCGAGACCCAGTACTTC	CSTGPETQYF
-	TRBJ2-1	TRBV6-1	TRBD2	TGTGCCAGCACCCAACGACTAGCAAGGATAGGCTCCAATGAGCAGTTCTTC	CASTQRLARIGSNEQFF
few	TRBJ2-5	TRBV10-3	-	TGTGCCACATCAGGGGTCACCCAAGAGACCCAGTACTTC	CATSGVTQETQYF
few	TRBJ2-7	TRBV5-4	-	TGTGCCAGCAGCTTCGGGCGGGTGAAATCCTACGAGCAGTACTTC	CASSFGRVKSYEQYF
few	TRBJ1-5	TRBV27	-	TGTGCCAGCAGTTTAGTGTGGGGTGACAAGGCGGATCAGCCCCAGCATTTT	CASSLVWGDKADQPQHF
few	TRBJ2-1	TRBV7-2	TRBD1	TGTGCCAGCAGATATATCAGACAGGGGGCTGAGCAGTTCTTC	CASRYIRQGAEQFF
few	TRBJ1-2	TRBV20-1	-	TGCAGTGCTAGGTCGGGTATCTATGGCTACACCTTC	CSARSGIYGYTF
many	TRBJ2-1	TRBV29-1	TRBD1	TGCAGCGCCAACAGGGGGTGGAATGAGCAGTTCTTC	CSANRGWNEQFF
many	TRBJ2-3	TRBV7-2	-	TGTGCCAGCAGCTTAGGGGGCATCACAGATACGCAGTATTTT	CASSLGGITDTQYF
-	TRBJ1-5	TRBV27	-	TGTGCCAGCAGTTTATTCGGGTCGGGAGCCCAGCATTTT	CASSLFGSGAQHF
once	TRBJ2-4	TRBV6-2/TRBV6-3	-	TGTGCCAGCAGGAAGGAGGGAGCTGTCTATGAGCAGTACTTC	CASRKEGAVYEQYF
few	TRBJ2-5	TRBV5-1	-	TGCGCCAGTACACCACCGGGAGCTTATGAGCAGTACTTC	CASTPPGAYEQYF
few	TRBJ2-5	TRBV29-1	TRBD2	TGCAGCGGCTGGGACAGCCTAGCGGGACAAGCGAGAGAGACCCAGTACTTC	CSGWDSLAGQARETQYF
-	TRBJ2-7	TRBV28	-	TGTGCCAGCAGTCCACCCGAGGTGAAGGGCGAGCAGTACTTC	CASSPPEVKGEQYF
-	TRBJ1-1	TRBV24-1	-	TGTGCCACCAGTGATGGGGGCGGTGTGAGCACTGAAGCTTTCTTT	CATSDGGGVSTEAFF
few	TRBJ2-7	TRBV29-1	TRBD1	TGCAGCGTTGCGGGTTCAGTCAGGGGACAGGAGCAGTACTTC	CSVAGSVRGQEQYF
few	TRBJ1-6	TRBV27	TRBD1	TGTGCCAGTCGACAGGGGAATTCACCCCTCCACTTT	CASRQGNSPLHF
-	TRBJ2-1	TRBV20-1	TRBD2	TGCAGTGCGAGACTAGCGGGAGTCGATGAGCAGTTCTTC	CSARLAGVDEQFF
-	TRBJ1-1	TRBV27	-	TGTGCCAGCAGTTTATCACTCAACCCGAGGTCTGAAGCTTTCTTT	CASSLSLNPRSEAFF